This TCR beta chain was sequenced during a study of blood T cells in healthy people across ages. Study conclusions and caveats: Naive T cell percentage and TCR beta diversity correlated strongly.

The CDR3 has 12 amino acids. Germline values: CDR1 SGHTA, CDR2 FQGNSA. Sample-barcoded 5' priming and a J-beta primer mix drove a second PCR of 7 to 11 cycles. One entry per CDR3 protein, called by TCRdb with MiXCR from the 5' RACE reads. In the table there are roughly 1,100,000 distinct CDR3 sequences, approximately 25% of which are singletons. Of note for this clonotype: Its antigen is unknown.

Another study also made use of these data, one on T cells of mothers and their children.

This sequence joins TRBV7-2 and TRBJ2-5, with D unclear. The DNA matches TRBJ2-1 better at its end, which makes the J call doubtful. This receptor was taken from a girl aged 2-9 years in good health. Sequences were obtained from blood. The chain's CDR3 is CASSSRVGEQFF. As DNA, the CDR3 is TGTGCCAGCAGCTCCCGGGTTGGTGAGCAGTTCTTC.